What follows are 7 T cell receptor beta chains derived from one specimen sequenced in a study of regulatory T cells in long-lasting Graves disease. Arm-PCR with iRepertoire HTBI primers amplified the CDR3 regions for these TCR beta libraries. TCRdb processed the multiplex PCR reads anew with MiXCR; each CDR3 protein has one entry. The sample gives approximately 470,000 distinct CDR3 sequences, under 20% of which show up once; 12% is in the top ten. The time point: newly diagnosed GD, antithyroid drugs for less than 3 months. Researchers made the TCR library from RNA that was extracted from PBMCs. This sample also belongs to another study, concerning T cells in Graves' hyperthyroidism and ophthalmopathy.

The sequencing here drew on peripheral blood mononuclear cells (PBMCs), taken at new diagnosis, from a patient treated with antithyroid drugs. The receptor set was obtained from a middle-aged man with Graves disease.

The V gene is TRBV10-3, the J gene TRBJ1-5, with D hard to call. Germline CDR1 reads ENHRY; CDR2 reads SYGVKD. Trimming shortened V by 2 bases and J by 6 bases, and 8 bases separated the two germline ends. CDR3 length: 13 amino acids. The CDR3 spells CAISERLTQPQHF. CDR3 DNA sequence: TGTGCCATCAGTGAGCGTCTTACTCAGCCCCAGCATTTT.

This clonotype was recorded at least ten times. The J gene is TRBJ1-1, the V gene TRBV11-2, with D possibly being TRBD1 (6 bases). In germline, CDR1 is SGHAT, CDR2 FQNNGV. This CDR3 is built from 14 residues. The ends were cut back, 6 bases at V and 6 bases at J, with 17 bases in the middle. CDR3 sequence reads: CASRAIRGSAEAFF. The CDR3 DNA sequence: TGTGCCAGCAGAGCCATTAGGGGGTCAGCTGAAGCTTTCTTT.

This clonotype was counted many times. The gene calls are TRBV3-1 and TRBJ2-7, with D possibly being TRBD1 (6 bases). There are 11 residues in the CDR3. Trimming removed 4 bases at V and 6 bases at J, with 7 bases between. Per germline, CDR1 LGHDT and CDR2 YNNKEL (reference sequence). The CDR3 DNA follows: TGTGCCAGCAGCCTGACAGGCGAGCAGTACTTC. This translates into CASSLTGEQYF.

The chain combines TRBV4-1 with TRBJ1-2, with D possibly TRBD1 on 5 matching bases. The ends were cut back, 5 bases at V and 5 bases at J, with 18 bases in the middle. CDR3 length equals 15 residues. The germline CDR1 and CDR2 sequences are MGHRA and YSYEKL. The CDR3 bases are TGCGCCAGCAGCACCCCGTGGGGGGTATCGTATGGCTACACCTTC. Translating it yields CASSTPWGVSYGYTF.

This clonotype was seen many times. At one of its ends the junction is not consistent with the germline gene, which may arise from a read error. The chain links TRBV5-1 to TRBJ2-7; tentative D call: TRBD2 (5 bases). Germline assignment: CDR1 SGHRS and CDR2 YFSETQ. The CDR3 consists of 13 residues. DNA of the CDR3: TGTGCCAGCAGCGTAGGACCTCGGGAAGAGCAGTACTTC. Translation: CASSVGPREEQYF.

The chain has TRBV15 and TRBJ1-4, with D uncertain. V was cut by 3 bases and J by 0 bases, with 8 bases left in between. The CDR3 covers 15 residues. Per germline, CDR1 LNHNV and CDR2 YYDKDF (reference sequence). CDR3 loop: CATSRRRPTNEKLFF. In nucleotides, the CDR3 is TGTGCCACCAGCAGGCGCAGACCAACTAATGAAAAACTGTTTTTT.

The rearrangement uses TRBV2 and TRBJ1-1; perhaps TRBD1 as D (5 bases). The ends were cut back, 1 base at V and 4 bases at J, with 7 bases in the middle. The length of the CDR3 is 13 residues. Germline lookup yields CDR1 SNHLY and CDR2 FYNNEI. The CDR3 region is CASSEEGFTEAFF. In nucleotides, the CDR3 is TGTGCCAGCAGTGAAGAGGGGTTCACTGAAGCTTTCTTT.